Listed below are T cell receptor beta chains from one sample, sequenced in a study of T cell changes during pregnancy in multiple sclerosis. Some clones are missing from TCRdb's copy, which holds only in-frame ones; the method was immunoSEQ multiplex PCR. The repertoire holds 35,000 to 50,000 clones, with less than 90% as singletons. Sequenced here: CD4+ T cells from peripheral blood mononuclear cells, sampled in the second trimester of pregnancy. The source is a female donor with multiple sclerosis, enrolled in a pregnancy study. Each CDR3 is given with its conserved first and last residue. A D gene is named only where the DNA matches it firmly. Clone size is shown for a subset of rows, as once, few, many or a class of expanded clone.

d_gene,j_gene,v_gene,len,abundance,CDR3nt,CDR3aa
NA,TRBJ2-5,TRBV28,15,NA,TGTGCCAGCACCTTGGGGCGGACCTACCAAGAGACCCAGTACTTC,CASTLGRTYQETQYF
TRBD2,TRBJ2-3,TRBV6-7,17,NA,TGTGCCAGCAGTTATCGCAGGCGGGGGGGGTCAAAACATACGCAGTATTTT,CASSYRRRGGSKHTQYF
TRBD2,TRBJ2-2,TRBV19,16,NA,TGTGCCAGTACAGTGGCGGGAGGTTTGTACACCGGGGAGCTGTTTTTT,CASTVAGGLYTGELFF
TRBD2,TRBJ2-1,TRBV6-1,13,NA,TGTGCCAGCAGGGGACTAGGATGGTGGGAGCAGTTCTTC,CASRGLGWWEQFF
TRBD2,TRBJ2-3,TRBV28,16,NA,TGTGCCAGCAGCGGCCCGGGTGGACTAGCAACAGATACGCAGTATTTT,CASSGPGGLATDTQYF
TRBD1,TRBJ2-3,TRBV7-2,15,NA,TGTGCCAGCAGCCTAGGACAGGGAGGAACAGATACGCAGTATTTT,CASSLGQGGTDTQYF
NA,TRBJ2-7,TRBV28,13,NA,TGTGCCAGCAGAGGACAGCCACCCTACGAGCAGTACTTC,CASRGQPPYEQYF
NA,TRBJ2-5,TRBV2,15,NA,TGTGCCAGCAGGGGGGAGACTAGTGTCCAAGAGACCCAGTACTTC,CASRGETSVQETQYF
TRBD1,TRBJ1-2,TRBV5-4,13,once,TGTGCCAGCAGCTGGGACAGGGTCGGTGGCTACACCTTC,CASSWDRVGGYTF
NA,TRBJ1-1,TRBV19,11,few,TGTGCCAGTAACTGGGACACAAAAGCTTTCTTT,CASNWDTKAFF
NA,TRBJ2-6,TRBV2,17,NA,TGTGCCAGCGGGCCTGACAGGTCCGGCTCTGGGGCCAACGTCCTGACTTTC,CASGPDRSGSGANVLTF
TRBD2,TRBJ2-1,TRBV29-1,16,NA,TGCAGCGCCAAAGGGGTAGCGGGATTTGTTTGGAATGAGCAGTTCTTC,CSAKGVAGFVWNEQFF
NA,TRBJ1-1,TRBV28,16,NA,TGTGCCAGCAATCCTGTGGGCAGACCTATGAACACTGAAGCTTTCTTT,CASNPVGRPMNTEAFF
TRBD2,TRBJ2-5,TRBV27,16,NA,TGTGCCAGCAGTTTATTACCTAGCGGGAGTCGAGAGACCCAGTACTTC,CASSLLPSGSRETQYF
NA,TRBJ1-1,TRBV28,15,NA,TGTGCCAGCAGGCCGGTTAGCCCCAGTGGAACTGAAGCTTTCTTT,CASRPVSPSGTEAFF
NA,TRBJ1-1,TRBV2,12,few,TGTGCCAGCAACAGGGAAAACACTGAAGCTTTCTTT,CASNRENTEAFF
TRBD2,TRBJ2-1,TRBV10-1,18,NA,TGCGCCAGCAGTGAGTTCTGGACTAGCTTTTCTGGGCCCGATGAGCAGTTCTTC,CASSEFWTSFSGPDEQFF
NA,TRBJ1-4,TRBV29-1,13,NA,TGCAGCGTTATACGGGGAACTAATGAAAAACTGTTTTTT,CSVIRGTNEKLFF
NA,TRBJ1-3,TRBV25-1,14,NA,TGTGCCAGCAGTGGCAAATCAGGCAGAAACACCATATATTTT,CASSGKSGRNTIYF
NA,TRBJ1-4,TRBV19,15,NA,TGTGCCAGTAGCGATCGTGGAAGGGAGGCTGAAAAACTGTTTTTT,CASSDRGREAEKLFF
NA,TRBJ1-1,TRBV5-6,15,NA,TGTGCCAGCAGCTTCCCCATCCTCGGGAGCACTGAAGCTTTCTTT,CASSFPILGSTEAFF
NA,TRBJ2-7,TRBV7-2,13,NA,TGTGCCAGCAGCTGGAACCGGGAAGCCGAGCAGTACTTC,CASSWNREAEQYF